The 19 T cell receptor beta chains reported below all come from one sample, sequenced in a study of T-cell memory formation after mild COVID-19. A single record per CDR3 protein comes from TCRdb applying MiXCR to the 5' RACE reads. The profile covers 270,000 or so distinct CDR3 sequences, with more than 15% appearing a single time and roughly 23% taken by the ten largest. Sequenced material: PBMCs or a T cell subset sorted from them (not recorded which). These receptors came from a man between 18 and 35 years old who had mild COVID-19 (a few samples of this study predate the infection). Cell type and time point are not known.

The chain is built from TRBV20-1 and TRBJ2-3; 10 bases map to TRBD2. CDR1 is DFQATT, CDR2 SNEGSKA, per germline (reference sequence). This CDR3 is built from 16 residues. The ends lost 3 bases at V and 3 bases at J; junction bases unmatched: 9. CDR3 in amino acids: CSASPQPGLATDTQYF. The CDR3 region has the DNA TGCAGTGCTAGCCCTCAACCGGGACTAGCGACAGATACGCAGTATTTT.

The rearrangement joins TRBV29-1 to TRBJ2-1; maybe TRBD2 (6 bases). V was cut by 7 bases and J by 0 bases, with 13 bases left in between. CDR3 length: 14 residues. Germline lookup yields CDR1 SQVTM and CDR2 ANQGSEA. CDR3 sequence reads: CSALRGSSYNEQFF. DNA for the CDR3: TGCAGCGCCCTCCGGGGGAGCTCCTACAATGAGCAGTTCTTC.

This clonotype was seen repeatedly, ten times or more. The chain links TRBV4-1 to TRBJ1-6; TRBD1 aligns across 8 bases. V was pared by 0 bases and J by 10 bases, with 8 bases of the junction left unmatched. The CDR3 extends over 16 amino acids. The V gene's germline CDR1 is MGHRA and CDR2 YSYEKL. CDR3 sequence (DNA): TGCGCCAGCAGCCAAGATCCCCCAGGGGGCCACTCACCCCTCCACTTT. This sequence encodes CASSQDPPGGHSPLHF.

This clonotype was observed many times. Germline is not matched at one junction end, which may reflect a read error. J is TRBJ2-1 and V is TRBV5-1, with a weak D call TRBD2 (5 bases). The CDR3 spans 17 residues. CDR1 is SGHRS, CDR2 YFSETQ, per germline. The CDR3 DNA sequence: TGCGCCAGCAGTTTGGACTCGTCCAGGAACTTTAACAATGAGCAGTTCTTC. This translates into CASSLDSSRNFNNEQFF.

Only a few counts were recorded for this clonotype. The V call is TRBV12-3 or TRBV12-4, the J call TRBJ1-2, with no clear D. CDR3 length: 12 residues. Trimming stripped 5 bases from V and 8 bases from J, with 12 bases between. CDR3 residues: CASSPQGRGYTF. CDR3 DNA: TGTGCCAGCAGTCCACAAGGGCGGGGCTACACCTTC.

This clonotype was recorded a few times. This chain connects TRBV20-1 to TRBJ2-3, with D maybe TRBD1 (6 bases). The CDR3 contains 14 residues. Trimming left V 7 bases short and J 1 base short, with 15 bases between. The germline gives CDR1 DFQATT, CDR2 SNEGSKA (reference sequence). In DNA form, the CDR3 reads TGCAGTGTTGACGACCCAGGGGGCACAGATACGCAGTATTTT. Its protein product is CSVDDPGGTDTQYF.

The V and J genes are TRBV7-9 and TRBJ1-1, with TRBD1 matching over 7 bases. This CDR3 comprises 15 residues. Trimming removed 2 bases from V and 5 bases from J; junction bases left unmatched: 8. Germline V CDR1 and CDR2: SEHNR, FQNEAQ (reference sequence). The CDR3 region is CASSLIDLRGTEAFF. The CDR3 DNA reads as TGTGCCAGCAGCTTAATAGACCTCAGGGGGACTGAAGCTTTCTTT.

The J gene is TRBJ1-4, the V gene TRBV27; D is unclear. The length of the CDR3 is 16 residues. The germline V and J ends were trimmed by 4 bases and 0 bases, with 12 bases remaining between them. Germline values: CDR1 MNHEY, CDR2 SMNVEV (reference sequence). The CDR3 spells CASSSRTGATNEKLFF. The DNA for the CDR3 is TGTGCCAGCAGTTCGCGGACGGGTGCAACTAATGAAAAACTGTTTTTT.

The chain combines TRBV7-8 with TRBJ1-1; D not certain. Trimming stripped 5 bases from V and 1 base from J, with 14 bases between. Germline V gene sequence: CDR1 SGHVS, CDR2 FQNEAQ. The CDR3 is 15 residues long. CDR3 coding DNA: TGTGCCAGCAGCCACTACCCCCAGGAGAACACTGAAGCTTTCTTT. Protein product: CASSHYPQENTEAFF.

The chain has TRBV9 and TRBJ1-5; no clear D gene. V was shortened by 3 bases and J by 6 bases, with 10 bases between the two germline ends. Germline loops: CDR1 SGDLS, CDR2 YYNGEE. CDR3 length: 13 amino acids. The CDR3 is CASSATGIQPQHF. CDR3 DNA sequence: TGTGCCAGCAGCGCCACTGGTATTCAGCCCCAGCATTTT. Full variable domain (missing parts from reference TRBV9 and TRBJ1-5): DSGVTQTPKHLITATGQRVTLRCSPRSGDLSVYWYQQSLDQGLQFLIQYYNGEERAKGNILERFSAQQFPDLHSELNLSSLELGDSALYFCASSATGIQPQHFGDGTRLSIL.

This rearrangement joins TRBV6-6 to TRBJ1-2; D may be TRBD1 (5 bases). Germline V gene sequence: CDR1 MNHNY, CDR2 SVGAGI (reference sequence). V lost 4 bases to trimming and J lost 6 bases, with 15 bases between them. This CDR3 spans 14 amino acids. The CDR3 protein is CASSLSPGGNGYTF. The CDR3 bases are TGTGCCAGCAGTTTGTCCCCGGGGGGGAATGGCTACACCTTC.

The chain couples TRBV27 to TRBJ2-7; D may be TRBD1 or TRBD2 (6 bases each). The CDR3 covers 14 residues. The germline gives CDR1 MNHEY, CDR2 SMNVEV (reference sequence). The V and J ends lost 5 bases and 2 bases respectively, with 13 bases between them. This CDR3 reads CASSVVGGAYEQYF. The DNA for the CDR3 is TGTGCCAGCAGTGTCGTCGGGGGCGCCTACGAGCAGTACTTC.

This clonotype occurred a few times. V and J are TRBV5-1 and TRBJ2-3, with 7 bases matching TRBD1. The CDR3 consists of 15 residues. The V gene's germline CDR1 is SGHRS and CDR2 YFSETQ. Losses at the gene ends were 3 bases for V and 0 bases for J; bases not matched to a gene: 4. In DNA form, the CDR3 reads TGCGCCAGCAGCTCGGGGACAGTAAGCACAGATACGCAGTATTTT. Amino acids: CASSSGTVSTDTQYF.

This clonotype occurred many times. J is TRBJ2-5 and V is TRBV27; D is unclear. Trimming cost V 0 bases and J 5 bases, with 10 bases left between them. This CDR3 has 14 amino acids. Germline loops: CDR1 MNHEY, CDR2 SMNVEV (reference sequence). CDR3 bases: TGTGCCAGCAGTTTATCTTCACAGTCGGAGACCCAGTACTTC. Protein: CASSLSSQSETQYF.

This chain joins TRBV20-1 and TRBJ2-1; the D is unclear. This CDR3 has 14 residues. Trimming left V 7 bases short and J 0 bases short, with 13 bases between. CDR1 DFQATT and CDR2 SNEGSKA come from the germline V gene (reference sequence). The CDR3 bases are TGCAGTGAACTTGTTCCTACCTCCTACAATGAGCAGTTCTTC. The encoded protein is CSELVPTSYNEQFF.

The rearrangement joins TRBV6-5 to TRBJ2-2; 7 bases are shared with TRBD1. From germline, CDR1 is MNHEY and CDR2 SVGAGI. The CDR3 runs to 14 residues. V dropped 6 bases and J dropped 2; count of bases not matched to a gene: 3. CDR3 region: CASRRTGNTGELFF. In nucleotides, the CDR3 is TGTGCCAGCAGGAGGACAGGAAACACCGGGGAGCTGTTTTTT.

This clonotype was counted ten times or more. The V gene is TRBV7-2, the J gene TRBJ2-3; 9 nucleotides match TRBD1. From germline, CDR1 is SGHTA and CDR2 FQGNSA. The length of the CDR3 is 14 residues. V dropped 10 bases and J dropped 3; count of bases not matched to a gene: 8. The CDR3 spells CATARDRDTDTQYF. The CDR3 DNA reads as TGTGCCACCGCAAGGGACAGGGATACAGATACGCAGTATTTT.

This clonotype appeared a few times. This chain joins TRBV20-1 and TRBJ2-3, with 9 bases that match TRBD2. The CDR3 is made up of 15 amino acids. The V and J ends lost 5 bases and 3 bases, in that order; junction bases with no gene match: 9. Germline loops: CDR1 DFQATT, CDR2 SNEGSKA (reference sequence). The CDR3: CSARPLAGGTDTQYF. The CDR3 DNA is TGCAGTGCTCGACCCCTTGCGGGGGGGACAGATACGCAGTATTTT.

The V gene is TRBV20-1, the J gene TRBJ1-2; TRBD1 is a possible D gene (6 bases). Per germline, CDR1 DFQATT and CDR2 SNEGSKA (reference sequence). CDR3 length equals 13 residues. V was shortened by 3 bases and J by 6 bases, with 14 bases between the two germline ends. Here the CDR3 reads CSARHREENGYTF. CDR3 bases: TGCAGTGCTAGGCACAGGGAGGAGAATGGCTACACCTTC.